This is a list of T cell receptor beta chains from one sample in a study of response to subunit inactivated influenza vaccine. MiXCR, applied by TCRdb to the RT-PCR reads, yields one record per CDR3 protein. The data contain approximately 570,000 distinct CDR3 sequences, about 7.6% of them singletons. This specimen was PBMCs from blood, taken less than 30 months after vaccination. The receptors were gathered from a man between 50 and 75 years old who received an inactivated influenza vaccine. Each CDR3 is given with its conserved first and last residue. The D gene is left open where the match is weak. Size values are once, few and many counts, or a class for expanded clones, and some rows have none.

>few|TRBJ2-1|TRBD2|TRBV5-4
CASTVGTSGGPNNEQFF
TGTGCCAGCACCGTGGGGACTAGCGGGGGGCCAAACAATGAGCAGTTCTTC
>many|TRBJ1-2|-|TRBV29-1
CSVRASVGYTF
TGCAGCGTTCGGGCCTCGGTCGGCTACACCTTC
>few|TRBJ2-3|TRBD2|TRBV20-1
CCARGRPSGSRDTQYF
TGCTGTGCTAGAGGCCGTCCTAGCGGTAGTAGAGATACGCAGTATTTT
>-|TRBJ2-5|TRBD1|TRBV4-3
CASSHISGTGDETQYF
TGCGCCAGCAGCCACATTTCCGGGACAGGGGACGAGACCCAGTACTTC
>few|TRBJ2-1|TRBD2|TRBV15
CATSRDTSGVFNEQFF
TGTGCCACCAGCAGAGATACTAGCGGGGTCTTCAATGAGCAGTTCTTC
>few|TRBJ2-1|TRBD1|TRBV7-3
CASSSSTGGVEQFF
TGTGCCAGCAGCTCTTCGACAGGGGGCGTGGAGCAGTTCTTC
>-|TRBJ2-7|-|TRBV4-1
CASSQAGLLGEQYF
TGCGCCAGCAGCCAAGCCGGGCTCCTGGGAGAGCAGTACTTC
>few|TRBJ2-3|-|TRBV5-1
CASSLRAADTQYF
TGCGCCAGCAGCTTGCGGGCTGCAGATACGCAGTATTTT
>few|TRBJ2-3|TRBD2|TRBV20-1
CSAKGREERTDTQYF
TGCAGTGCTAAGGGGCGGGAGGAACGCACAGATACGCAGTATTTT
>few|TRBJ2-4|-|TRBV7-8
CASSLAGTLAKNIQYF
TGTGCCAGCAGCTTAGCGGGCACACTAGCCAAAAACATTCAGTACTTC
>-|TRBJ2-7|TRBD2|TRBV3-1
CASSLSGRGAYEQYF
TGTGCCAGCAGCCTAAGCGGGAGGGGGGCCTACGAGCAGTACTTC
>few|TRBJ1-5|-|TRBV7-2
CASSPRGGDQPQHF
TGTGCCAGCAGCCCCCGGGGAGGGGATCAGCCCCAGCATTTT
>-|TRBJ2-3|-|TRBV10-3
CAISVNGVGDTQYF
TGTGCCATCAGTGTTAACGGGGTAGGAGATACGCAGTATTTT
>-|TRBJ2-5|-|TRBV7-2
CASSLHRGETQYF
TGTGCCAGCAGCTTACATCGGGGAGAGACCCAGTACTTC
>-|TRBJ2-2|TRBD2|TRBV6-5
CASSYSLAAGVTGELFF
TGTGCCAGCAGTTACTCGCTAGCGGCGGGGGTCACCGGGGAGCTGTTTTTT
>few|TRBJ2-1|-|TRBV11-2
CASSLAGGHYNEQFF
TGTGCCAGCAGCTTAGCGGGGGGACACTACAATGAGCAGTTCTTC
>many|TRBJ2-2|TRBD1|TRBV7-2
CASSLVGRGTGELFF
TGTGCCAGCAGCTTAGTCGGCAGGGGGACCGGGGAGCTGTTTTTT
>few|TRBJ2-5|TRBD2|TRBV5-1
CASSLNAGGPQETQYF
TGCGCCAGCAGCTTGAACGCGGGGGGTCCCCAAGAGACCCAGTACTTC
>-|TRBJ2-2|TRBD2|TRBV20-1
CSARLGLAGGPNTGELFF
TGCAGTGCTAGATTAGGACTAGCGGGAGGGCCGAACACCGGGGAGCTGTTTTTT
>many|TRBJ2-7|TRBD1|TRBV2
CASSGDRGNEQYF
TGTGCCAGCAGTGGGGACAGGGGAAACGAGCAGTACTTC
>-|TRBJ2-7|TRBD1|TRBV3-1
CASSGTVTTYEQYF
TGTGCCAGCAGCGGGACAGTGACCACCTACGAGCAGTACTTC
>few|TRBJ2-1|TRBD2|TRBV25-1
CASSELAGAVYNEQFF
TGTGCCAGCAGTGAGCTAGCGGGAGCTGTCTACAATGAGCAGTTCTTC
>few|TRBJ2-1|-|TRBV9
CASSVAALGAYNEQFF
TGTGCCAGCAGCGTAGCCGCCTTAGGGGCCTACAATGAGCAGTTCTTC
>few|TRBJ2-7|TRBD1|TRBV4-3
CASSQDLVPGQGGYEQYF
TGCGCCAGCAGCCAAGATCTGGTCCCGGGACAGGGGGGCTACGAGCAGTACTTC
>few|TRBJ2-2|-|TRBV2
CASRSGELFF
TGTGCCAGCAGGAGCGGGGAGCTGTTTTTT
>many|TRBJ1-5|TRBD1|TRBV7-8
CASSITGTGYQPQHF
TGTGCCAGCAGCATAACCGGGACAGGGTACCAGCCCCAGCATTTT
>many|TRBJ1-1|-|TRBV3-1
CASSPRAGQNTEAFF
TGTGCCAGCAGCCCCAGAGCAGGGCAGAACACTGAAGCTTTCTTT
>few|TRBJ2-7|-|TRBV9
CASSVGGQYPEQYF
TGTGCCAGCAGCGTAGGAGGGCAGTATCCCGAGCAGTACTTC
>few|TRBJ2-7|TRBD1|TRBV29-1
CSVATGQGYEQYF
TGCAGCGTTGCTACGGGACAGGGCTACGAGCAGTACTTC
>many|TRBJ2-7|-|TRBV20-1
CSARDLAGDYEQYF
TGCAGTGCTAGAGATCTCGCAGGGGACTACGAGCAGTACTTC
>few|TRBJ2-2|-|TRBV27
CASSPALVGALTGELFF
TGTGCCAGCAGTCCAGCCCTAGTGGGGGCGCTCACCGGGGAGCTGTTTTTT
>many|TRBJ2-7|-|TRBV7-9
CASSLLPGDHSYEQYF
TGTGCCAGCAGCTTATTGCCAGGGGATCACTCCTACGAGCAGTACTTC
>few|TRBJ2-5|TRBD2|TRBV20-1
CSASTSSGSSKTQYF
TGCAGTGCCTCAACCTCTAGCGGGAGCAGCAAGACCCAGTACTTC
>many|TRBJ1-1|TRBD1|TRBV9
CASSAGGWNTEAFF
TGTGCCAGCAGCGCAGGGGGCTGGAACACTGAAGCTTTCTTT
>few|TRBJ2-7|-|TRBV24-1
CATSDRGTTYEQYF
TGTGCCACCAGTGACCGGGGGACAACATACGAGCAGTACTTC
>many|TRBJ2-4|-|TRBV11-2
CASSSPPGRRAFAKNIQYF
TGTGCCAGCAGCTCGCCCCCGGGACGGCGAGCCTTTGCCAAAAACATTCAGTACTTC
>-|TRBJ1-2|-|TRBV4-3
CASSPGRTLNYGYTF
TGCGCCAGCAGCCCAGGACGGACTTTAAACTATGGCTACACCTTC
>-|TRBJ2-7|-|TRBV6-2/TRBV6-3
CASSHQTVHTYEQYF
TGTGCCAGCAGTCACCAGACAGTCCATACCTACGAGCAGTACTTC
>-|TRBJ2-2|TRBD2|TRBV12-3/TRBV12-4
CASSQVASGSRYDTGELFF
TGTGCCAGCAGTCAGGTGGCTAGCGGGAGTCGGTATGACACCGGGGAGCTGTTTTTT
>many|TRBJ1-2|-|TRBV6-2/TRBV6-3
CASSRDRFVHGYTF
TGTGCCAGCAGTCGGGACCGATTCGTACATGGCTACACCTTC
>-|TRBJ2-7|-|TRBV7-6
CASSLVEGNPYEQYF
TGTGCCAGCAGCTTAGTGGAGGGGAACCCCTACGAGCAGTACTTC
>-|TRBJ2-3|TRBD2|TRBV5-1
CASSEGLATDTQYF
TGCGCCAGCAGCGAGGGACTAGCGACAGATACGCAGTATTTT
>-|TRBJ2-1|TRBD1|TRBV7-7
CASSLDRGLFNEQFF
TGTGCCAGCAGCTTAGACAGGGGGCTTTTTAATGAGCAGTTCTTC
>many|TRBJ2-7|-|TRBV6-5
CASSYALGRGEQYF
TGTGCCAGCAGTTACGCCCTCGGACGGGGGGAGCAGTACTTC
>few|TRBJ2-1|TRBD1|TRBV10-3
CAIRGTGSKGQFF
TGTGCCATCAGGGGGACAGGATCGAAGGGGCAGTTCTTC